This T cell receptor beta chain comes out of a study of high-grade serous ovarian cancer treatment subgroups. Tumor samples were obtained before definitive surgery or chemotherapy. Profiling relied on immunoSEQ multiplex PCR, and the TCRdb table lists in-frame clones only, not all of them. The data show a few thousand clones, roughly 80% seen once. Germline CDR1 is SGHRS and CDR2 is YFSETQ. This CDR3 region has 15 residues. Trimming cost V 4 bases and J 8 bases, with 18 bases left between them. This chain connects TRBV5-1 to TRBJ1-4, with D uncertain. The receptor comes from a human donor with high-grade serous ovarian cancer. The sample comprised tumor tissue. Here the CDR3 reads CASSTSGGRSEKLFF. The CDR3 DNA reads TGCGCCAGCAGCACCTCGGGAGGTAGGAGCGAAAAACTGTTTTTT.